The rows below give T cell receptor beta chains drawn from one sample of a study of blood T cell repertoires in COVID-19. Measured with immunoSEQ multiplex PCR; TCRdb has only the in-frame clones, and not every one. The table lists about 200,000 clones, approximately 81% of them singletons, with approximately 8% in the top ten. Sequencing was performed on peripheral blood. The receptors come from an elderly woman with acute or convalescent COVID-19. The CDR3 runs from the conserved cysteine through the conserved F or W. Fields, in order: CDR3 DNA, CDR3 protein, V gene, D gene, J gene, clone size. A D gene is named only where the DNA matches it firmly. Clone size appears in some rows only: once, few, many, or a class for an expanded clone.

CDR3 DNA: TGTGCCAGCAGTGAACAGGGGTGGCTCAACGAGCAGTACTTC; CDR3 protein: CASSEQGWLNEQYF; V gene: TRBV6-1; D gene: -; J gene: TRBJ2-7; clone size: -
CDR3 DNA: TGTGCCAGCAGTTACCCTAGAAACGAGATGAACACTGAAGCTTTCTTT; CDR3 protein: CASSYPRNEMNTEAFF; V gene: TRBV6-5; D gene: -; J gene: TRBJ1-1; clone size: -
CDR3 DNA: TGTGCCAGCAGTTACGGCAGGGCTTATGCTGGAAACACCATATATTTT; CDR3 protein: CASSYGRAYAGNTIYF; V gene: TRBV6-5; D gene: -; J gene: TRBJ1-3; clone size: -
CDR3 DNA: TGTGCCAGCAGCTCCGGGAGTTGGACCTACAATGAGCAGTTCTTC; CDR3 protein: CASSSGSWTYNEQFF; V gene: TRBV3-1/TRBV3-2; D gene: -; J gene: TRBJ2-1; clone size: -
CDR3 DNA: TGTGCCAGCAGTTGGGGAGGTGGAATGGGAGGTGGGGCCAACGTCCTGACTTTC; CDR3 protein: CASSWGGGMGGGANVLTF; V gene: TRBV27; D gene: -; J gene: TRBJ2-6; clone size: -
CDR3 DNA: TGTGCCAGCAGTCCGGGGGGGCTGGGGACAGATACGCAGTATTTT; CDR3 protein: CASSPGGLGTDTQYF; V gene: TRBV3-1/TRBV3-2; D gene: TRBD2; J gene: TRBJ2-3; clone size: -
CDR3 DNA: TGCGCCAGCAGCTTGGAGCGTAGGGGGTCCATAGAGACCCAGTACTTC; CDR3 protein: CASSLERRGSIETQYF; V gene: TRBV5-1; D gene: -; J gene: TRBJ2-5; clone size: -
CDR3 DNA: TGTGCCAGCAGCGCAGTTCAGGGGGCGAAGGAAAAACTGTTTTTT; CDR3 protein: CASSAVQGAKEKLFF; V gene: TRBV9; D gene: TRBD1; J gene: TRBJ1-4; clone size: few
CDR3 DNA: TGTGCCAGCAGCCCTAGCGGGGGGGAAGAGACCCAGTACTTC; CDR3 protein: CASSPSGGEETQYF; V gene: TRBV3-1/TRBV3-2; D gene: TRBD2; J gene: TRBJ2-5; clone size: -
CDR3 DNA: TGTGCCAGCAGCTTAGTACAGACCGCCTTTTTAGATACGCAGTATTTT; CDR3 protein: CASSLVQTAFLDTQYF; V gene: TRBV7-6; D gene: -; J gene: TRBJ2-3; clone size: few
CDR3 DNA: TGTGCCAGCAGTACCGGGACTAGCGGGAGAGGGCAGTACTTC; CDR3 protein: CASSTGTSGRGQYF; V gene: TRBV6-6; D gene: TRBD2; J gene: TRBJ2-7; clone size: -
CDR3 DNA: TGTGCCAGCAGCCCACAAGACAGGGCTGACACTGAAGCTTTCTTT; CDR3 protein: CASSPQDRADTEAFF; V gene: TRBV7-9; D gene: TRBD1; J gene: TRBJ1-1; clone size: once
CDR3 DNA: TGCGCCAGCAGCCCCGGACAGGTGGCAACTAATGAAAAACTGTTTTTT; CDR3 protein: CASSPGQVATNEKLFF; V gene: TRBV5-1; D gene: TRBD1; J gene: TRBJ1-4; clone size: once
CDR3 DNA: TGTGCCAGCAGCTTGGGGGGGGTAGGCGATCAGCCCCAGCATTTT; CDR3 protein: CASSLGGVGDQPQHF; V gene: TRBV5-4; D gene: -; J gene: TRBJ1-5; clone size: -
CDR3 DNA: TGTGCCAGCTCACCCCGGGACAGCCATGGCTACACCTTC; CDR3 protein: CASSPRDSHGYTF; V gene: TRBV18; D gene: TRBD1; J gene: TRBJ1-2; clone size: -
CDR3 DNA: TGTGCCAGCAGTTATTCACAGGGGTTCTACGAGCAGTACTTC; CDR3 protein: CASSYSQGFYEQYF; V gene: TRBV6-6; D gene: TRBD1; J gene: TRBJ2-7; clone size: -
CDR3 DNA: TGTGCCAGCAGTCATACACCCGGGGAGCTGTTTTTT; CDR3 protein: CASSHTPGELFF; V gene: TRBV6-4; D gene: -; J gene: TRBJ2-2; clone size: few
CDR3 DNA: TGTGCTAGTACACAGGGTAGCAATCAGCCCCAGCATTTT; CDR3 protein: CASTQGSNQPQHF; V gene: TRBV12-5; D gene: -; J gene: TRBJ1-5; clone size: -
CDR3 DNA: TGTGCCAGTAGTATACGGGACATGATTAACACTGAAGCTTTCTTT; CDR3 protein: CASSIRDMINTEAFF; V gene: TRBV19; D gene: -; J gene: TRBJ1-1; clone size: -
CDR3 DNA: TGTGCCAGCAGCCGGACAGTGAGGGGCGGATCACCCCTCCACTTT; CDR3 protein: CASSRTVRGGSPLHF; V gene: TRBV6-5; D gene: -; J gene: TRBJ1-6; clone size: -
CDR3 DNA: TGTGCCAGCAGTATGACTAGCGGTAGGGCCAACGTCCTGACTTTC; CDR3 protein: CASSMTSGRANVLTF; V gene: TRBV2; D gene: TRBD2; J gene: TRBJ2-6; clone size: -
CDR3 DNA: TGTGCCAGCAGTTTGTCCGGTTGGACAGCACAAGAGACCCAGTACTTC; CDR3 protein: CASSLSGWTAQETQYF; V gene: TRBV11-3; D gene: -; J gene: TRBJ2-5; clone size: once
CDR3 DNA: TGTGCCAGCAGCTTGGGAGCGAACAATGAGCAGTTCTTC; CDR3 protein: CASSLGANNEQFF; V gene: TRBV5-4; D gene: -; J gene: TRBJ2-1; clone size: -
CDR3 DNA: TGCGCCAGCAGCTTGGATCCGACTAGCAGAGAGACCCAGTACTTC; CDR3 protein: CASSLDPTSRETQYF; V gene: TRBV5-1; D gene: TRBD2; J gene: TRBJ2-5; clone size: -
CDR3 DNA: TGTGCCAGCAGTTACGGTGGACAGGGTCGGACTGAAGCTTTCTTT; CDR3 protein: CASSYGGQGRTEAFF; V gene: TRBV6-6; D gene: TRBD1; J gene: TRBJ1-1; clone size: -
CDR3 DNA: TGTGCCAGCAGCCCCCTCAATTCACCCCTCCACTTT; CDR3 protein: CASSPLNSPLHF; V gene: TRBV28; D gene: -; J gene: TRBJ1-6; clone size: -
CDR3 DNA: TGTGCCAGCAGCAAAGCGCAGGGGCGGGTCGAAAAACTGTTTTTT; CDR3 protein: CASSKAQGRVEKLFF; V gene: TRBV21-1; D gene: -; J gene: TRBJ1-4; clone size: few
CDR3 DNA: TGTGCCGGGGGGGGCTTAACGGACACTGAAGCTTTCTTT; CDR3 protein: CAGGGLTDTEAFF; V gene: TRBV12-3/TRBV12-4; D gene: -; J gene: TRBJ1-1; clone size: -
CDR3 DNA: TGTGCCAGCAGCGCTACAGGGCAGGGCTATGGCTACACCTTC; CDR3 protein: CASSATGQGYGYTF; V gene: TRBV9; D gene: -; J gene: TRBJ1-2; clone size: -
CDR3 DNA: TGTGCCAGCTCAGAACGACAGGTCCCTGGAAACACCATATATTTT; CDR3 protein: CASSERQVPGNTIYF; V gene: TRBV18; D gene: -; J gene: TRBJ1-3; clone size: -
CDR3 DNA: TGTGCCACGGCAGGCAACTATGGCTACACCTTC; CDR3 protein: CATAGNYGYTF; V gene: TRBV6-5; D gene: -; J gene: TRBJ1-2; clone size: few
CDR3 DNA: TGTGCCAGCAGTACGGGACAGCGCGCTTGGGCCCAGTACTTC; CDR3 protein: CASSTGQRAWAQYF; V gene: TRBV19; D gene: TRBD1; J gene: TRBJ2-5; clone size: once
CDR3 DNA: TGTGCCAGCAGCTCGATGGGGGGGCCCGAGACCCAGTACTTC; CDR3 protein: CASSSMGGPETQYF; V gene: TRBV7-2; D gene: -; J gene: TRBJ2-5; clone size: -
CDR3 DNA: TGTGCCAGCTCACCCGGAAGTGGAAGCGGGGGCCCCTTAGTAGATACGCAGTATTTT; CDR3 protein: CASSPGSGSGGPLVDTQYF; V gene: TRBV18; D gene: TRBD2; J gene: TRBJ2-3; clone size: -
CDR3 DNA: TGTGCCACCAGTTCGATGGGGCGACAGGCTAAGGGGGAAAAACTGTTTTTT; CDR3 protein: CATSSMGRQAKGEKLFF; V gene: TRBV15; D gene: -; J gene: TRBJ1-4; clone size: -
CDR3 DNA: TGTGCCTCCCCGGCCAGGGATATCGCAGATACGCAGTATTTT; CDR3 protein: CASPARDIADTQYF; V gene: TRBV30; D gene: -; J gene: TRBJ2-3; clone size: -
CDR3 DNA: TGTGCCAGTGTATCCGGGACAGGGGTTTCTGGCTACACCTTC; CDR3 protein: CASVSGTGVSGYTF; V gene: TRBV6-5; D gene: TRBD1; J gene: TRBJ1-2; clone size: once
CDR3 DNA: TGCAGCGTTTCCTTACAGGGGAATGGTGAATTCGGAAGGACTGAAGCTTTCTTT; CDR3 protein: CSVSLQGNGEFGRTEAFF; V gene: TRBV29-1; D gene: TRBD1; J gene: TRBJ1-1; clone size: few
CDR3 DNA: TGTGCCAGCAGCTTAGCGTACACCCCGAGGGGGGGCGCGGTCGGTAACTATGGCTACACCTTC; CDR3 protein: CASSLAYTPRGGAVGNYGYTF; V gene: TRBV7-8; D gene: -; J gene: TRBJ1-2; clone size: -
CDR3 DNA: TGTGCCAGCAGGGAGTTAGCGGGACTTTACAATGAGCAGTTCTTC; CDR3 protein: CASRELAGLYNEQFF; V gene: TRBV6-5; D gene: TRBD2; J gene: TRBJ2-1; clone size: -
CDR3 DNA: TGTGCCAGCACTTACGGGCAGGACTATGGCTACACCTTC; CDR3 protein: CASTYGQDYGYTF; V gene: TRBV6-6; D gene: -; J gene: TRBJ1-2; clone size: -
CDR3 DNA: TGTGCCAGCAGCACATCTAGCGCCAACACCGGGGAGCTGTTTTTT; CDR3 protein: CASSTSSANTGELFF; V gene: TRBV7-2; D gene: -; J gene: TRBJ2-2; clone size: few
CDR3 DNA: TGTGCCAGTCGACTAGCGGGGGCCCAAGAGACCCAGTACTTC; CDR3 protein: CASRLAGAQETQYF; V gene: TRBV19; D gene: TRBD2; J gene: TRBJ2-5; clone size: -
CDR3 DNA: TGTGCCAGCAGTGAGGACGGGCGGGGGTACAATGAGCAGTTCTTC; CDR3 protein: CASSEDGRGYNEQFF; V gene: TRBV25-1; D gene: TRBD2; J gene: TRBJ2-1; clone size: once
CDR3 DNA: TGTGCCACCAGCTCTCGGACTAGCGGGAGGGCCGGAGCCAAAAACATTCAGTACTTC; CDR3 protein: CATSSRTSGRAGAKNIQYF; V gene: TRBV15; D gene: TRBD2; J gene: TRBJ2-4; clone size: -
CDR3 DNA: TGTGCCAGCAGCGTAGCGGGCTCCTACAATGAGCAGTTCTTC; CDR3 protein: CASSVAGSYNEQFF; V gene: TRBV9; D gene: -; J gene: TRBJ2-1; clone size: -
CDR3 DNA: TGTGCCAGCAGCTTAACGCCAGCGGGAGGGACAAATGAGCAGTTCTTC; CDR3 protein: CASSLTPAGGTNEQFF; V gene: TRBV7-3; D gene: TRBD2; J gene: TRBJ2-1; clone size: few
CDR3 DNA: TGTGCCAGCAGGCCCTCAGGGGGCGCGGGCAATCAGCCCCAGCATTTT; CDR3 protein: CASRPSGGAGNQPQHF; V gene: TRBV2; D gene: TRBD1; J gene: TRBJ1-5; clone size: -